These 19 T cell receptor beta chains originate from one sample sequenced in a study of blood T cell repertoires in COVID-19. The method was immunoSEQ multiplex PCR; TCRdb's version includes in-frame clones alone and lacks a portion of them. The repertoire holds about 160,000 clones, with 70% to 85% as singletons. Sequencing used peripheral blood. The receptor source for this set is a woman over 75 with acute or convalescent COVID-19.

The V call is TRBV21-1, the J call TRBJ2-7; the D call of TRBD1 is as the table states it, not checked on the DNA. TRBV21-1 is a pseudogene. This CDR3 contains 15 residues. The chain's CDR3 is CASSPRTGDFYEQYF. CDR3 nucleotides: TGTGCCAGCAGCCCTAGAACAGGGGACTTCTACGAGCAGTACTTC.

This chain connects TRBV6-5 to TRBJ1-2; a possible D gene is TRBD1 (5 bases). The germline V gene has CDR1 MNHEY and CDR2 SVGAGI. V shed 2 bases and J shed 4 bases, with 11 bases lying between them. This CDR3 is 14 amino acids long. The CDR3 loop is CASSYQAGPYGYTF. The CDR3 region has the DNA TGTGCCAGCAGTTACCAGGCAGGGCCCTATGGCTACACCTTC.

The chain uses TRBV15 and TRBJ2-7, with D possibly matching TRBD2 (5 bases). V was shortened by 0 bases and J by 0 bases, with 9 bases between the two germline ends. Germline V lookup: CDR1 LNHNV, CDR2 YYDKDF (reference sequence). This CDR3 contains 15 residues. The CDR3, as DNA: TGTGCCACCAGCAGAGATAGAGGGATCTCCTACGAGCAGTACTTC. This translates into CATSRDRGISYEQYF.

This chain uses TRBV6-5 with TRBJ1-1; TRBD1 might be the D (5 bases). Germline CDR1 and CDR2: MNHEY and SVGAGI. This CDR3 comprises 14 residues. Trimming took off 6 bases at V and 7 bases at J, with 18 bases between the two ends. CDR3 nucleotides: TGTGCCAGCAGGAAGGTGGTGACCGGGGGTGAAGCTTTCTTT. This encodes CASRKVVTGGEAFF.

V gene TRBV27 combines with J gene TRBJ2-3; 7 nucleotides agree with TRBD2. The trim removed 7 bases at V and 4 bases at J, leaving 2 bases unmatched. The CDR3 length is 12 residues. Per germline, CDR1 MNHEY and CDR2 SMNVEV (reference sequence). CDR3 DNA sequence: TGTGCCAGCATGGGGGGGGCAGATACGCAGTATTTT. This encodes CASMGGADTQYF.

The chain has TRBV7-2 and TRBJ2-7; D remains unclear. Germline CDR1 SGHTA, CDR2 FQGNSA. V was clipped by 3 bases and J by 0 bases, with 6 bases between them. The CDR3 is 13 residues long. The CDR3 coding sequence is TGTGCCAGCAGCTTGAGGTTCTCCTACGAGCAGTACTTC. Encoded protein: CASSLRFSYEQYF. Looking up the rest from reference TRBV7-2 and TRBJ2-7 gives the full variable domain: GAGVSQSPSNKVTEKGKDVELRCDPISGHTALYWYRQSLGQGLEFLIYFQGNSAPDKSGLPSDRFSAERTGGSVSTLTIQRTQQEDSAVYLCASSLRFSYEQYFGPGTRLTVT.

The chain combines TRBV19 with TRBJ1-2, with D possibly being TRBD1 (6 bases). CDR3 size: 15 residues. Between the trimmed V and J ends, which lost 6 bases and 2 bases, there was a span of 16 bases. In germline, CDR1 is LNHDA, CDR2 SQIVND (reference sequence). CDR3 protein: CASSKPQGENYGYTF. The CDR3 nucleotides are TGTGCCAGTAGCAAACCACAGGGAGAGAACTATGGCTACACCTTC.

Only one count was recorded for this clone. This rearrangement joins TRBV10-3 to TRBJ2-2; the match to TRBD2 covers 10 bases. This CDR3 contains 17 residues. V shed 0 bases, J shed 4 bases, and the junction held 5 bases outside the gene matches. Germline loops: CDR1 ENHRY, CDR2 SYGVKD. CDR3 amino acids: CAISESASGRGTGELFF. For the CDR3, the DNA is TGTGCCATCAGTGAGTCTGCTAGCGGGAGAGGCACCGGGGAGCTGTTTTTT.

The chain has TRBV5-4 and TRBJ2-5, with TRBD2 matching 8 bases. The trim removed 0 bases at V and 4 bases at J, leaving 5 bases unmatched. From germline, CDR1 is SGHNT and CDR2 YYREEE (reference sequence). The CDR3 has 15 residues. The CDR3 DNA follows: TGTGCCAGCAGCTTGGCGATAGCGGGACCAGAGACCCAGTACTTC. The encoded protein is CASSLAIAGPETQYF. Looking up the rest from reference TRBV5-4 and TRBJ2-5 gives the full variable domain: ETGVTQSPTHLIKTRGQQVTLRCSSQSGHNTVSWYQQALGQGPQFIFQYYREEENGRGNFPPRFSGLQFPNYSSELNVNALELDDSALYLCASSLAIAGPETQYFGPGTRLLVL.

J is TRBJ2-1 and V is TRBV19; tentatively, D is TRBD2 (6 bases). Trimming left V 1 base short and J 8 bases short, with 12 bases between. Per the germline V gene, CDR1 is LNHDA and CDR2 is SQIVND (reference sequence). The CDR3 is 14 residues long. The chain's CDR3 is CASSIGLAFDEQFF. In nucleotides, the CDR3 is TGTGCCAGTAGTATAGGGCTAGCGTTCGATGAGCAGTTCTTC.

This rearrangement joins TRBV30 to TRBJ2-5; 10 bases map to TRBD1. The V gene end was trimmed by 2 bases and the J gene end by 5 bases; junction bases not matched to a gene: 8. CDR3 size: 15 residues. The germline V gene has CDR1 GTSNPN and CDR2 SVGIG (reference sequence). The CDR3 here is CAWSLRQGAGETQYF. The CDR3 bases are TGTGCCTGGAGTCTTCGACAGGGGGCAGGGGAGACCCAGTACTTC.

This chain connects TRBV28 to TRBJ2-3; 9 bases align to TRBD1. The ends lost 7 bases at V and 2 bases at J; junction bases unmatched: 7. Germline V gives CDR1 MDHEN, CDR2 SYDVKM. This CDR3 region has 15 residues. CDR3 in amino acids: CASTRRQGVTDTQYF. DNA of the CDR3: TGTGCCAGCACTCGTCGACAGGGGGTCACAGATACGCAGTATTTT.

The rearrangement links TRBV2 to TRBJ2-1; tentatively, D is TRBD2 (5 bases). V was clipped by 7 bases and J by 12 bases, with 13 bases between them. This CDR3 has 11 amino acids. Germline CDR1 reads SNHLY; CDR2 reads FYNNEI. CDR3 nucleotides: TGTGCCAGCATCTATAGCGCGGGGCAGTTCTTC. The encoded protein is CASIYSAGQFF.

The V and J genes are TRBV3-1 (or the pseudogene TRBV3-2) and TRBJ1-1, with a possible D match to TRBD1 (5 bases). V lost 3 bases, J lost 2 bases, and 10 bases lay in between. Germline V lookup: CDR1 LGHDT, CDR2 YNNKEL (reference sequence). This CDR3 comprises 14 residues. The CDR3 loop reads CASSHRVVNTEAFF. The CDR3 coding sequence is TGTGCCAGCAGCCACAGGGTGGTTAACACTGAAGCTTTCTTT.

A single count supports this clone. V gene TRBV5-6 combines with J gene TRBJ2-5; 10 nucleotides agree with TRBD2. Germline V gene data show CDR1 as SGHDT and CDR2 as YYEEEE. The CDR3 totals 16 residues. The V segment lost 4 bases and the J segment 5 bases; nucleotides outside the gene matches: 11. The CDR3 is CASSGTSGILRETQYF. CDR3 sequence (DNA): TGTGCCAGCAGCGGCACTAGCGGGATTTTAAGGGAGACCCAGTACTTC.

The rearrangement uses TRBV5-1 and TRBJ2-1; 8 bases are a match to TRBD2. The CDR3 has 15 residues. V gave up 4 bases and J gave up 9 bases; unmatched junction bases: 12. Germline CDR1 reads SGHRS; CDR2 reads YFSETQ. CDR3 sequence reads: CASSMSGLGTGEQFF. The CDR3 DNA is TGCGCCAGCAGCATGTCGGGACTAGGGACCGGTGAGCAGTTCTTC.

This sequence joins TRBV30 and TRBJ1-6; D gene unclear. CDR3 size: 12 residues. The germline gives CDR1 GTSNPN, CDR2 SVGIG (reference sequence). V lost 4 bases to trimming and J lost 3 bases, with 4 bases between them. DNA of the CDR3: TGTGCCTGGACAGACTATAATTCACCCCTCCACTTT. Translation gives CAWTDYNSPLHF.

The chain is built from TRBV7-9 and TRBJ1-2; 8 positions match TRBD1. J was trimmed by 10 bases and V by 6 bases; bases with no gene match: 13. CDR1 is SEHNR, CDR2 FQNEAQ, per germline (reference sequence). The CDR3 contains 14 residues. CDR3 nucleotides: TGTGCCAGCAGTTCACTCCAGGGGGCCACGGACTACACCTTC. Translation: CASSSLQGATDYTF.

This clone was detected only a few times. The same CDR3 can be traced to other DNA sequences in this sample. This chain uses TRBV19 with TRBJ1-1; 7 bases map to TRBD1. The CDR3 sequence is 12 residues long. The J segment lost 4 bases and the V segment lost 5 bases, leaving 1 base of the junction unmatched. Germline values: CDR1 LNHDA, CDR2 SQIVND (reference sequence). Here the CDR3 reads CASSQGGTEAFF. DNA of the CDR3: TGTGCCAGTAGTCAGGGGGGCACTGAAGCTTTCTTT. Variable domain in full (rest from reference TRBV19 and TRBJ1-1): DGGITQSPKYLFRKEGQNVTLSCEQNLNHDAMYWYRQDPGQGLRLIYYSQIVNDFQKGDIAEGYSVSREKKESFPLTVTSAQKNPTAFYLCASSQGGTEAFFGQGTRLTVV.